This record concerns one T cell receptor beta chain sequence. This specimen comes from a study of blood T cell repertoires in COVID-19. The overall study: There were acute and convalescent COVID-19 samples, and they came from the United States, Italy and Spain. Nucleic acid was either cDNA or gDNA, and it came from T cells, B-cell-depleted T cells, or PBMCs.

Trimming removed 3 bases at V and 4 bases at J, with 15 bases between. There are 15 residues in the CDR3. Germline CDR1 SGHDN, CDR2 FVKESK. Original processing methods: Estimation of nucleated cell counts was performed using reference gene primer amplification. Assay used: immunoSEQ multiplex PCR; TCRdb lists only in-frame clones, some missing. D and trimming come from the DNA, and the V and J calls and clone size come from that table. Altogether about 34,000 clones are present, about 94% being singletons, with the ten largest covering about 5.5%. The sequenced sample consisted of peripheral blood. The chain joins TRBV14 to TRBJ1-2; D might be TRBD1 (6 bases). The sequence was collected from a human donor in a cohort sampled during active COVID-19. The CDR3 nucleotides are TGTGCCAGCAGCCACTACCGGGACACGCTCTATGGCTACACCTTC. Protein product: CASSHYRDTLYGYTF.